A single sample is the source of the 25 T cell receptor beta chains below, sequenced in a study of identical twins. TCRdb reprocessed the 5' RACE reads with MiXCR, giving one entry per CDR3 protein. The sample comprises nearly 900,000 distinct CDR3 sequences, 9% to 15% of which are singletons, and about 1.5% rests with the top ten. The sample also formed part of further work on yellow fever vaccine responses in identical twins.

Source material: PBMCs. The origin of the receptors is a woman younger than 30 in good health.

The genes are TRBV10-3 and TRBJ2-5; TRBD1 aligns across 8 bases. CDR1 and CDR2 (germline): ENHRY, SYGVKD. The J segment lost 5 bases and the V segment lost 11 bases, leaving 7 bases of the junction unmatched. The CDR3 has 12 residues. The CDR3 reads CAASRGQETQYF. In DNA form, the CDR3 reads TGTGCCGCAAGCAGGGGGCAGGAGACCCAGTACTTC.

The chain combines TRBV6-1 with TRBJ2-6; D not resolved. V lost 3 bases and J 0 bases, leaving 15 bases between the germline ends. The CDR3 consists of 18 residues. Germline assignment: CDR1 MNHNS and CDR2 SASEGT. The CDR3 DNA follows: TGTGCCAGCAGTGACAGGACCCGTCACTCCTCTGGGGCCAACGTCCTGACTTTC. It encodes CASSDRTRHSSGANVLTF.

This clonotype came up a few times. The rearrangement uses TRBV24-1 and TRBJ2-3, with D possibly TRBD1 on 5 matching bases. With 0 bases removed from V and 5 bases from J, the gap between germline ends came to 11 bases. The CDR3 covers 15 residues. In germline, CDR1 is KGHDR, CDR2 SFDVKD. This CDR3 is CATSDLIGVEDTQYF. The CDR3 DNA follows: TGTGCCACCAGTGATTTGATAGGGGTGGAAGATACGCAGTATTTT.

The chain employs TRBV27 and TRBJ2-2, with D tentatively TRBD1 or TRBD2 (5 bases each). Germline V gene data show CDR1 as MNHEY and CDR2 as SMNVEV (reference sequence). The V and J ends lost 7 bases and 7 bases respectively, with 10 bases between them. The CDR3 is 12 amino acids. This chain's CDR3 is CASIGELGELFF. The CDR3 DNA reads TGTGCCAGCATAGGGGAGCTCGGGGAGCTGTTTTTT.

The sample holds many counts of this clonotype. V usage is TRBV6-2 or TRBV6-3 and J usage is TRBJ2-3, with D perhaps TRBD2 (5 bases). The CDR3 covers 15 residues. Germline assignment: CDR1 MNHEY and CDR2 SVGEGT. Trimming removed 2 bases at V and 3 bases at J, with 12 bases between. The CDR3 here is CASSYGSRFTDTQYF. The CDR3 DNA sequence: TGTGCCAGCAGTTACGGGAGCAGATTTACAGATACGCAGTATTTT.

This clonotype was observed a handful of times. The chain uses TRBV4-1 and TRBJ2-1, with D maybe TRBD2 (5 bases). Germline loops: CDR1 MGHRA, CDR2 YSYEKL. The V gene lost 1 base and the J gene lost 1 base, with 8 bases spanning the gap. The CDR3 is made up of 15 amino acids. DNA for the CDR3: TGCGCCAGCAGCCAAGGAGGGAGATCCTACAATGAGCAGTTCTTC. Its translation: CASSQGGRSYNEQFF.

This chain connects TRBV9 to TRBJ2-5, with 7 bases matching TRBD1. V dropped 0 bases and J dropped 1; count of bases not matched to a gene: 3. Per the germline V gene, CDR1 is SGDLS and CDR2 is YYNGEE. This CDR3 is 15 amino acids long. CDR3 protein: CASSVVGQVQETQYF. CDR3 DNA sequence: TGTGCCAGCAGCGTAGTAGGACAGGTCCAAGAGACCCAGTACTTC.

This clonotype was picked up a small number of times. The V and J genes are TRBV20-1 and TRBJ2-3; D might be TRBD1 (6 bases). The germline V and J ends were trimmed by 6 bases and 2 bases, with 12 bases remaining between them. CDR1 is DFQATT, CDR2 SNEGSKA, per germline (reference sequence). The CDR3 is made up of 13 amino acids. Here the CDR3 DNA reads TGCAGTGCCATGGACAGTATCACAGATACGCAGTATTTT. Translation gives CSAMDSITDTQYF.

In its sample, this clonotype was seen a few times. The CDR3 DNA follows: TGCGCCAGCAGCCAAGATCTACGGGTTCCTAACTATGGCTACACCTTC. The encoded protein is CASSQDLRVPNYGYTF. The V gene is TRBV4-1, the J gene TRBJ1-2; D remains ambiguous. The germline CDR1 and CDR2 sequences are MGHRA and YSYEKL. The CDR3 loop spans 16 amino acids. Trimming took 0 bases from V and 0 from J, leaving 11 bases between them.

The chain carries TRBV2 and TRBJ2-1; D is undetermined. The CDR3 loop spans 15 amino acids. Germline CDR1 and CDR2: SNHLY and FYNNEI. V lost 3 bases and J lost 6, with 15 bases in between. The CDR3 coding sequence is TGTGCCAGCAGTGAGTCCCTTCAGATAGCCAATGAGCAGTTCTTC. Translation gives CASSESLQIANEQFF.

The V and J genes are TRBV28 and TRBJ2-7; D may be TRBD2 (6 bases). The CDR3 length is 15 residues. The germline V and J ends were trimmed by 3 bases and 7 bases, with 19 bases remaining between them. CDR1 MDHEN and CDR2 SYDVKM come from the germline V gene. The CDR3 is CASSFRLAHLREQYF. The CDR3 nucleotides are TGTGCCAGCAGTTTCAGGCTAGCGCACCTTCGGGAGCAGTACTTC.

A few counts support this clonotype. The V and J genes are TRBV4-1 and TRBJ2-7; D is perhaps TRBD2 (5 bases). Germline CDR1 is MGHRA and CDR2 is YSYEKL. CDR3 length: 11 amino acids. Trimming cost V 1 base and J 7 bases, with 5 bases left between them. The CDR3 DNA reads TGCGCCAGCAGCCAAGCGGGGGAGCAGTACGTC. This encodes CASSQAGEQYV.

This clonotype turned up a few times. The chain couples TRBV28 to TRBJ2-5; 14 positions match TRBD2. With V trimmed by 2 bases and J by 4 bases, 3 bases remained unmatched. This CDR3 spans 16 amino acids. Germline V gives CDR1 MDHEN, CDR2 SYDVKM. CDR3 protein: CASSLPTSGRGETQYF. In nucleotides, the CDR3 is TGTGCCAGCAGTTTACCGACTAGCGGGAGGGGAGAGACCCAGTACTTC.

The chain joins TRBV12-3 or TRBV12-4 to TRBJ2-7; 7 bases agree with TRBD2. V gave up 3 bases and J gave up 4 bases; unmatched junction bases: 15. The CDR3 totals 17 residues. The CDR3 protein is CASSLESSAGVIYEQYV. The CDR3 bases are TGTGCCAGCAGTTTGGAGTCGTCGGCGGGGGTGATATACGAGCAGTACGTC.

This chain uses TRBV7-9 with TRBJ2-3; 8 nucleotides line up with TRBD2. Germline CDR1 reads SEHNR; CDR2 reads FQNEAQ (reference sequence). The CDR3 spans 16 residues. V was clipped by 0 bases and J by 3 bases; unmatched bases: 5. CDR3 sequence: CASSLAAGGGTDTQYF. CDR3 DNA sequence: TGTGCCAGCAGCTTAGCGGCCGGCGGGGGGACAGATACGCAGTATTTT.

This clonotype was seen at least ten times. This chain links TRBV25-1 with TRBJ1-6; TRBD1 matches 9 bases. The CDR3 sequence is 15 residues long. Losses at the gene ends were 2 bases for V and 9 bases for J; bases not matched to a gene: 5. Germline V gene lookup returns CDR1 MGHDK and CDR2 SYGVNS. CDR3 sequence reads: CASSELGQGSSPLHF. Here the CDR3 DNA reads TGTGCCAGCAGTGAACTAGGACAGGGGAGTTCACCCCTCCACTTT.

The gene calls are TRBV5-1 and TRBJ2-1; perhaps TRBD2 as D (6 bases). This CDR3 has 15 amino acids. Germline V CDR1 and CDR2: SGHRS, YFSETQ. Trimming pared 3 bases from V and 8 bases from J, leaving 18 bases between. DNA of the CDR3: TGCGCCAGCAGCTGGGGGGTTTCTAGAGGTGATGAGCAGTTCTTC. This gives the protein CASSWGVSRGDEQFF.

The V gene is TRBV12-3 or TRBV12-4, the J gene TRBJ1-3; 10 bases align to TRBD1. Trimming took 0 bases from V and 3 from J; bases not matched to a gene: 5. This CDR3 spans 17 amino acids. CDR3 sequence (DNA): TGTGCCAGCAGTTTAGCGCTTGGGACAGGGGATGGAAACACCATATATTTT. It translates to CASSLALGTGDGNTIYF.

This clonotype has ten or more counts. The rearrangement links TRBV6-1 to TRBJ2-1; TRBD2 matches at 13 bases. Germline CDR1 MNHNS, CDR2 SASEGT. V lost 6 bases to trimming and J lost 2 bases; unmatched junction nucleotides: 7. The CDR3 runs 17 residues. DNA for the CDR3: TGTGCCAGCAGAAAGGGGACTAGCGGGATGGCCTACAATGAGCAGTTCTTC. It is translated as CASRKGTSGMAYNEQFF.

Ten or more counts support this clonotype. The rearrangement uses TRBV12-3 or TRBV12-4 and TRBJ2-2; 15 nucleotides align to TRBD2. V shed 4 bases and J 7 bases; nucleotides not matched to a gene: 4. CDR3 size: 16 residues. DNA of the CDR3: TGTGCCAGCAGTTGGGGACTAGCGGGAGGTCTCGGGGAGCTGTTTTTT. As protein: CASSWGLAGGLGELFF.

This chain links TRBV20-1 with TRBJ2-1; D gene ambiguous. Germline V gives CDR1 DFQATT, CDR2 SNEGSKA (reference sequence). Trimming stripped 0 bases from V and 3 bases from J, with 9 bases between. The CDR3 extends over 14 amino acids. CDR3 in amino acids: CSARDLTHYNEQFF. As DNA, the CDR3 is TGCAGTGCTAGAGATCTGACCCACTACAATGAGCAGTTCTTC.

The rearrangement links TRBV12-3 or TRBV12-4 to TRBJ2-1; D is possibly TRBD2 (5 bases). The CDR3 contains 15 residues. V was shortened by 3 bases and J by 4 bases, with 13 bases between the two germline ends. The DNA for the CDR3 is TGTGCCAGCAGTTTCTCGGGATATAGGTACAATGAGCAGTTCTTC. Translation: CASSFSGYRYNEQFF.

The rearrangement links TRBV6-5 to TRBJ2-5; D remains ambiguous. The germline gives CDR1 MNHEY, CDR2 SVGAGI. V lost 4 bases to trimming and J lost 7 bases, with 13 bases between them. CDR3 length equals 13 residues. The CDR3 loop reads CASSSGVAGTQYF. The CDR3 region has the DNA TGTGCCAGCAGTTCCGGAGTAGCCGGGACCCAGTACTTC.

This clonotype has only a few counts. The CDR3 DNA reads TGTGCCAGCTCACCACCGACAGGGGTACTTAACAATGAGCAGTTCTTC. Protein: CASSPPTGVLNNEQFF. The J gene is TRBJ2-1, the V gene TRBV18; 8 bases map to TRBD1. The CDR3 runs 16 residues. J was trimmed by 5 bases and V by 0 bases; bases with no gene match: 6. CDR1 is KGHSH, CDR2 LQKENI, per germline.

This clonotype was found a few times. The chain carries TRBV7-9 and TRBJ1-2; TRBD1 is a possible D gene (5 bases). The germline V gene encodes CDR1 SEHNR and CDR2 FQNEAQ (reference sequence). The V end was cut by 5 bases, the J end by 4 bases, with 17 bases between. The length of the CDR3 is 15 residues. The CDR3 sequence: CASSVDTGTAYGYTF. In nucleotides, the CDR3 is TGTGCCAGCAGCGTCGACACCGGGACGGCCTATGGCTACACCTTC.